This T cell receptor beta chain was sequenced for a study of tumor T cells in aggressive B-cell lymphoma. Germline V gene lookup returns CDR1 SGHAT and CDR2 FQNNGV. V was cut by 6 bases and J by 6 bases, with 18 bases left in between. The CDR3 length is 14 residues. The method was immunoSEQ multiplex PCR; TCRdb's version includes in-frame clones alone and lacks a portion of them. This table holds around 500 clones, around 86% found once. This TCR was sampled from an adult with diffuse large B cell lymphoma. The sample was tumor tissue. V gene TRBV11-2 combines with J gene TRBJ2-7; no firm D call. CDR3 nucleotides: TGTGCCAGCAGGAGTTTCGATCCTTCTGGCGAGCAGTACTTC. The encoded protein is CASRSFDPSGEQYF. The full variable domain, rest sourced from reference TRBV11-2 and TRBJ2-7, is EAGVAQSPRYKIIEKRQSVAFWCNPISGHATLYWYQQILGQGPKLLIQFQNNGVVDDSQLPKDRFSAERLKGVDSTLKIQPAKLEDSAVYLCASRSFDPSGEQYFGPGTRLTVT.